The 15 T cell receptor beta chains reported below all come from one sample, sequenced in a study of post-analysis software for immune sequencing data. Whole-study results and caveats: About five TRBV segments (TRBV5-6, TRBV5-1 and TRBV20-1 among them) occurred more frequently in patients than in controls.

TCR beta cDNA libraries had unique molecular identifiers. TCRdb passed the PCR reads through MiXCR, listing each CDR3 protein once. The sample carries about 770,000 distinct CDR3 sequences, 46% recorded once. What these receptors recognize is not known. The sequenced material came from blood. The receptors come from a girl aged 5-17 years with multiple sclerosis.

This clonotype was seen more than once but under ten times. The chain recombines TRBV4-3 with TRBJ2-7; D is unresolved. This CDR3 is 14 amino acids long. V shed 0 bases and J shed 3 bases, with 9 bases lying between them. Germline values: CDR1 LGHNA, CDR2 YSLEER. This CDR3 reads CASSQELASYEQYF. The CDR3 coding sequence is TGCGCCAGCAGCCAAGAGTTGGCTAGCTACGAGCAGTACTTC.

This rearrangement joins TRBV7-2 to TRBJ2-1; a possible D gene is TRBD1 (6 bases). V lost 10 bases, J lost 6 bases, and 13 bases lay in between. Germline V gives CDR1 SGHTA, CDR2 FQGNSA. The CDR3 length is 12 residues. The CDR3 DNA reads as TGTGCCACCCACAGGGACGGCAATGAGCAGTTCTTC. Its translation: CATHRDGNEQFF.

The genes are TRBV25-1 and TRBJ1-4; D gene uncertain. V lost 4 bases to trimming and J lost 0 bases, with 9 bases between them. Germline V gene lookup returns CDR1 MGHDK and CDR2 SYGVNS. The CDR3 sequence is 15 residues long. The CDR3 sequence is CASSGEEATNEKLFF. CDR3 nucleotide sequence: TGTGCCAGCAGTGGGGAAGAGGCAACTAATGAAAAACTGTTTTTT.

Remarks on this clonotype: One end of the junction varies from germline; a read error may be responsible. The gene calls are TRBV29-1 and TRBJ2-7; weak D call: TRBD1 (6 bases). Looked up from germline, CDR1 is SQVTM and CDR2 is ANQGSEA. The CDR3 covers 15 residues. The CDR3 region is CSVGGETGLPYEQYF. The DNA for the CDR3 is TGTAGCGTTGGCGGAGAGACAGGCCTTCCCTACGAGCAGTACTTC.

J is TRBJ2-7 and V is TRBV29-1; TRBD2 might be the D (6 bases). Trimming shortened V by 6 bases and J by 4 bases, and 13 bases separated the two germline ends. Germline loops: CDR1 SQVTM, CDR2 ANQGSEA. This CDR3 spans 12 amino acids. CDR3 sequence: CSVEGPQYEQYF. CDR3 DNA: TGCAGCGTGGAGGGACCGCAATACGAGCAGTACTTC.

The chain employs TRBV7-9 and TRBJ2-2; D is possibly TRBD1 (5 bases). Germline values: CDR1 SEHNR, CDR2 FQNEAQ (reference sequence). Between the trimmed V and J ends, which lost 0 bases and 4 bases, there was a span of 9 bases. CDR3 length: 15 amino acids. The CDR3 DNA reads TGTGCCAGCAGCTTAGCCAGGGCGAGCACCGGGGAGCTGTTTTTT. Protein product: CASSLARASTGELFF.

This clonotype has only one observation. This sequence joins TRBV12-3 or TRBV12-4 and TRBJ2-3, with 7 bases aligning to TRBD2. The CDR3 has 14 residues. V lost 8 bases to trimming and J lost 0 bases; unmatched junction nucleotides: 5. The CDR3 is CASGGAGSTDTQYF. For the CDR3, the DNA is TGTGCCAGCGGGGGAGCGGGGAGCACAGATACGCAGTATTTT.

This clonotype was detected a few times. The chain joins TRBV7-6 to TRBJ1-1; 7 bases align to TRBD1. Germline V gives CDR1 SGHVS, CDR2 FNYEAQ. This CDR3 comprises 13 residues. The ends lost 4 bases at V and 4 bases at J; junction bases unmatched: 3. CDR3 sequence (DNA): TGTGCCAGCAGCTCATCAGGGGGCACTGAAGCTTTCTTT. Amino acids: CASSSSGGTEAFF.

This clonotype was observed a handful of times. The chain employs TRBV7-2 and TRBJ1-6; TRBD1 matches at 7 bases. The germline V gene encodes CDR1 SGHTA and CDR2 FQGNSA. The ends lost 2 bases at V and 17 bases at J; junction bases unmatched: 6. This CDR3 has 12 residues. The CDR3 nucleotides are TGTGCCAGCAGCTTAAGGACAGGCAAGGTCCACTTT. It codes for CASSLRTGKVHF.

This rearrangement joins TRBV6-2 or TRBV6-3 to TRBJ2-5; 9 nucleotides agree with TRBD1. Germline lookup yields CDR1 MNHEY and CDR2 SVGEGT. The CDR3 length is 14 residues. Trimming at V came to 6 bases and at J to 2 bases, leaving 4 bases not matched to a gene. CDR3 sequence: CASSRQGGQETQYF. The CDR3 region has the DNA TGTGCCAGCAGCAGACAGGGGGGTCAAGAGACCCAGTACTTC.

V gene TRBV6-5 combines with J gene TRBJ2-7; D not certain. The CDR3 loop spans 11 amino acids. Trimming removed 6 bases from V and 3 bases from J, with 6 bases in between. Germline V CDR1 and CDR2: MNHEY, SVGAGI. The DNA of the CDR3 is TGTGCCAGCAGGCCCCACTACGAGCAGTACTTC. Translated: CASRPHYEQYF.

The CDR3: CASSKEEGYSGANVLTF. CDR3 bases: TGTGCCAGCAGCAAAGAGGAAGGTTATTCTGGGGCCAACGTCCTGACTTTC. The chain uses TRBV21-1 and TRBJ2-6. TRBV21-1 is reported as a pseudogene. The CDR3 sequence is 17 residues long.

The V gene is TRBV10-3, the J gene TRBJ1-5; 7 positions match TRBD1. The CDR3 has 14 residues. The V and J ends lost 6 bases and 2 bases, in that order; junction bases with no gene match: 4. Germline V gives CDR1 ENHRY, CDR2 SYGVKD. The CDR3 loop reads CAISADRGNQPQHF. CDR3 coding DNA: TGTGCCATCAGCGCCGACAGGGGCAATCAGCCCCAGCATTTT.

The chain uses TRBV7-6 and TRBJ2-3; D not resolved. CDR1 is SGHVS and CDR2 is FNYEAQ in the germline V gene. This CDR3 is 14 amino acids long. The ends were cut back, 3 bases at V and 2 bases at J, with 9 bases in the middle. CDR3 nucleotides: TGTGCCAGCAGCTTTGGGCAGTACACAGATACGCAGTATTTT. As protein: CASSFGQYTDTQYF.

The V call is TRBV7-2, the J call TRBJ2-7; D unclear. Germline CDR1 SGHTA, CDR2 FQGNSA. There are 13 residues in the CDR3. V dropped 5 bases and J dropped 2 bases, with 10 bases sitting between them. The chain's CDR3 is CASSPRPPYEQYF. The CDR3 nucleotides read TGTGCCAGCAGCCCGCGTCCGCCCTACGAGCAGTACTTC.